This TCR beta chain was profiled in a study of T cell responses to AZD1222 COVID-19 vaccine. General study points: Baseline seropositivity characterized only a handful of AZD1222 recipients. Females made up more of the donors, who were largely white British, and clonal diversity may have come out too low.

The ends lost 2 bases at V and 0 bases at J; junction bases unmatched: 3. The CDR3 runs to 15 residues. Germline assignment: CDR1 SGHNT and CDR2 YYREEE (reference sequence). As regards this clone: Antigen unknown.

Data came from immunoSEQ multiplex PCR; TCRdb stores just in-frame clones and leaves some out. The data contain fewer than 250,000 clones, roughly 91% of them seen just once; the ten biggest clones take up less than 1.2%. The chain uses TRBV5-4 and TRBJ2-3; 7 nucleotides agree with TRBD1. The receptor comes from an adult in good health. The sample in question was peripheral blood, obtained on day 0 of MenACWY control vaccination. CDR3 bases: TGTGCCAGCAGCTTTCGGACAGGTAGCACAGATACGCAGTATTTT. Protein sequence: CASSFRTGSTDTQYF.